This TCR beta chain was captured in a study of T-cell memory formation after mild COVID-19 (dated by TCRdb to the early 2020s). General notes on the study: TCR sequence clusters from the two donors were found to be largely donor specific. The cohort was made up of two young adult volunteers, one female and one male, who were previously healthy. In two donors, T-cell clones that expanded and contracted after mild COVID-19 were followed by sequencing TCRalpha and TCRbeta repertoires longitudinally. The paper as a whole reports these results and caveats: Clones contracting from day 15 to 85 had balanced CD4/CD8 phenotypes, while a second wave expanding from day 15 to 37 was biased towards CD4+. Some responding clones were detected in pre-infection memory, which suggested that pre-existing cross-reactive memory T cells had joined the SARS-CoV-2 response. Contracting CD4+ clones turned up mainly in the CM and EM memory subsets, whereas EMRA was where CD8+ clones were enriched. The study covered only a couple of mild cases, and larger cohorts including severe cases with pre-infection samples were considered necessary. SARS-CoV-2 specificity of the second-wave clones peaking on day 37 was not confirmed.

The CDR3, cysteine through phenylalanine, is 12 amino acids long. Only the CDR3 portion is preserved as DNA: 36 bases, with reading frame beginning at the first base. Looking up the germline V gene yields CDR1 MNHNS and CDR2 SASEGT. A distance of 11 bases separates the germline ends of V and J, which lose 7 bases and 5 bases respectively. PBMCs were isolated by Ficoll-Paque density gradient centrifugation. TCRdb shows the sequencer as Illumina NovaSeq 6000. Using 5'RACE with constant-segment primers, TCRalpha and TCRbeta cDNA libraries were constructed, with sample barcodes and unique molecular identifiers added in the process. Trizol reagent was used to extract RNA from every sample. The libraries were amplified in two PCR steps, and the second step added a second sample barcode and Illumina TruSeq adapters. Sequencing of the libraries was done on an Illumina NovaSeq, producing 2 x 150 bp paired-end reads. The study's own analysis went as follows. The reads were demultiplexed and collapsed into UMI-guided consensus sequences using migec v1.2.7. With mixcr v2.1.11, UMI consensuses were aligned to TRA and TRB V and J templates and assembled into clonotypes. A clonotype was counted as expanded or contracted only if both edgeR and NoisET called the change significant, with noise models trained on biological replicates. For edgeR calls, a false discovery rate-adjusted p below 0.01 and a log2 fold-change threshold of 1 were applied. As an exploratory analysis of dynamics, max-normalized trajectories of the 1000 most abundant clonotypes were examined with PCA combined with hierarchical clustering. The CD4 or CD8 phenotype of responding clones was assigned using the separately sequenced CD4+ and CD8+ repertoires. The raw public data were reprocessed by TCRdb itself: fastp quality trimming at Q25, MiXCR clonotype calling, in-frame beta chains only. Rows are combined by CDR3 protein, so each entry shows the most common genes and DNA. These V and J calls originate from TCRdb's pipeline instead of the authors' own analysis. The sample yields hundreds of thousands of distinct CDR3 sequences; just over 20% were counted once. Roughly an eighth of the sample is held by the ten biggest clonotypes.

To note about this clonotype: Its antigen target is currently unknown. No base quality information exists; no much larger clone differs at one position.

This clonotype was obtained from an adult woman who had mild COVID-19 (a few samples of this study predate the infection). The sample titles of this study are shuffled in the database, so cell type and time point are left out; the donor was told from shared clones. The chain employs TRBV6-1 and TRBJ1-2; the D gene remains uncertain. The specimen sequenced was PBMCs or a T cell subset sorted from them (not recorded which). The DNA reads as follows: TGTGCCAGCACCAAGGCGGGGTATGGCTACACCTTC. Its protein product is CASTKAGYGYTF.